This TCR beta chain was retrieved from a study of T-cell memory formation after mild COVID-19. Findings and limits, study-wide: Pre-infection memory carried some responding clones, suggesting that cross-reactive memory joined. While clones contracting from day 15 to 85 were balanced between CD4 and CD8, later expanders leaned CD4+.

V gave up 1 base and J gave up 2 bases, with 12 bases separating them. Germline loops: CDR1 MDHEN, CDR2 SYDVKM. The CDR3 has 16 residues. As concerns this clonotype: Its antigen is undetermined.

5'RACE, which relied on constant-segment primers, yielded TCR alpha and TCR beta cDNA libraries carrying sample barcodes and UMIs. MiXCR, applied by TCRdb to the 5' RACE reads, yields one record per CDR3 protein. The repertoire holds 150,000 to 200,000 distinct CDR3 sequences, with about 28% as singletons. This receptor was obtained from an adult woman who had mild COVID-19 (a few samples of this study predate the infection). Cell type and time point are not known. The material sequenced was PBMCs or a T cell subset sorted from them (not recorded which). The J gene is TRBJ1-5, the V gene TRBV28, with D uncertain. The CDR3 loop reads CASSLFRGTGNQPQHF. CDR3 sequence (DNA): TGTGCCAGCAGTTTATTCCGGGGAACGGGCAATCAGCCCCAGCATTTT.